This T cell receptor (beta chain) is from a study of blood T cell repertoires in COVID-19. The wider study: Acute-phase and convalescent COVID-19 samples originated in the United States, Italy and Spain. T cells, B-cell-depleted T cells, or PBMCs supplied cDNA or gDNA.

Per the authors' pipeline: Reference gene primer amplification gave nucleated cell count estimates. TCRdb's table, derived via immunoSEQ multiplex PCR, lists solely in-frame clones and lacks some. V and J calls and clone size follow that table, whereas D and trimming were derived from the DNA. The table has around 250,000 clones, approximately 82% seen once. The CDR3 is 16 amino acids. V was clipped by 4 bases and J by 6 bases; unmatched bases: 8. Germline V lookup: CDR1 LGHDT, CDR2 YNNKEL (reference sequence). The genes are TRBV3-1 (or the pseudogene TRBV3-2) and TRBJ2-7, with 14 positions matching TRBD2. Sequencing was carried out using peripheral blood. This TCR was sampled from a man aged 60-69 years who had recovered from COVID-19. The CDR3 reads CASSRGTSGGGLEQYF. The CDR3 DNA reads as TGTGCCAGCAGCCGGGGGACTAGCGGGGGAGGGCTCGAGCAGTACTTC.